Below are 9 T cell receptor beta chains sequenced from a single sample in a study of blood T cell repertoires in COVID-19 (dated by TCRdb to the early 2020s). The library was obtained by the immunoSEQ multiplex PCR assay. TCRdb provides this immuneACCESS table in a form limited to in-frame rearrangements. Some clones are lacking; in checked studies, under half of them reflect an unresolved V gene, and why the rest are absent is not known. This sample is represented by more than 200,000 clones; 90% to 95% of them were singletons. Jointly, the top ten make up approximately 2% of the sample. Sequencing was performed on PBMCs or T cells enriched from blood (not recorded which). Receptors were obtained from a young woman who had recovered from COVID-19.

V gene TRBV18 combines with J gene TRBJ1-4, with a possible D match to TRBD1 (6 bases). In germline, CDR1 is KGHSH, CDR2 LQKENI. The CDR3 contains 16 residues. V lost 5 bases, J lost 3 bases, and 16 bases lay in between. DNA of the CDR3: TGTGCCAGCTCAGTCGGGCTAACAGGGTCTAATGAAAAACTGTTTTTT. Protein sequence: CASSVGLTGSNEKLFF.

The J gene is TRBJ1-5, the V gene TRBV3-1 (or the pseudogene TRBV3-2); TRBD1 aligns across 7 bases. The CDR3 is 16 residues long. Unmatched junction bases numbered 15, after V lost 2 bases and J lost 11 bases. In germline, CDR1 is LGHDT, CDR2 YNNKEL (reference sequence). The CDR3 DNA reads TGTGCCAGCAGCCAAAGAGGAGGACAGGCCGTAACGGCCCAGCATTTT. Protein product: CASSQRGGQAVTAQHF.

The chain links TRBV28 to TRBJ1-4; 7 bases align to TRBD1. V shed 5 bases, J shed 0 bases, and the junction held 9 bases outside the gene matches. CDR1 is MDHEN and CDR2 is SYDVKM in the germline V gene. This CDR3 spans 17 amino acids. In DNA form, the CDR3 reads TGTGCCAGCAGTCTCCGACAGGGAGGCTCAACTAATGAAAAACTGTTTTTT. Its protein is CASSLRQGGSTNEKLFF.

The chain combines TRBV6-1 with TRBJ2-7; D gene ambiguous. The germline CDR1 and CDR2 sequences are MNHNS and SASEGT. The germline V and J ends were trimmed by 2 bases and 2 bases, with 10 bases remaining between them. The CDR3 totals 14 residues. This CDR3 is CASSEYTRTYEQYF. The CDR3 coding sequence is TGTGCCAGCAGTGAATATACAAGAACCTACGAGCAGTACTTC.

The V gene is TRBV5-5, the J gene TRBJ2-5; D call uncertain. The germline V gene encodes CDR1 SGHKS and CDR2 YYEKEE (reference sequence). CDR3 length: 11 residues. Trimming took off 7 bases at V and 0 bases at J, with 4 bases between the two ends. The CDR3 coding sequence is TGTGCCAGCGTTAACCAAGAGACCCAGTACTTC. Translation: CASVNQETQYF. The full variable domain, completed using reference TRBV5-5 and TRBJ2-5, is DAGVTQSPTHLIKTRGQQVTLRCSPISGHKSVSWYQQVLGQGPQFIFQYYEKEERGRGNFPDRFSARQFPNYSSELNVNALLLGDSALYLCASVNQETQYFGPGTRLLVL.

V is TRBV15 and J is TRBJ1-4; D remains unclear. V was cut by 5 bases and J by 6 bases, with 13 bases left in between. Germline CDR1 reads LNHNV; CDR2 reads YYDKDF (reference sequence). The CDR3 covers 14 residues. Here the CDR3 DNA reads TGTGCCACCAGCTCTCTGGTGGGCTATGAAAAACTGTTTTTT. Its translation is CATSSLVGYEKLFF.

This clone has a handful of counts. CDR3 sequence: CASSPGQAAYGYTF. CDR3 nucleotide sequence: TGTGCCAGCAGCCCTGGGCAGGCCGCCTATGGCTACACCTTC. The chain has TRBV7-2 and TRBJ1-2; D is ambiguous. Per germline, CDR1 SGHTA and CDR2 FQGNSA. Trimming pared 5 bases from V and 4 bases from J, leaving 14 bases between. The CDR3 loop spans 14 amino acids.

The V call is TRBV2, the J call TRBJ2-1; 12 nucleotides match TRBD2. Germline CDR1 is SNHLY and CDR2 is FYNNEI. V shed 5 bases, J shed 4 bases, and the junction held 6 bases outside the gene matches. The CDR3 covers 16 residues. This CDR3 reads CASSRASGGVYNEQFF. In DNA, the CDR3 is TGTGCCAGCAGTAGGGCTAGCGGGGGGGTTTACAATGAGCAGTTCTTC. Drawing the rest from reference TRBV2 and TRBJ2-1, the complete variable domain is EPEVTQTPSHQVTQMGQEVILRCVPISNHLYFYWYRQILGQKVEFLVSFYNNEISEKSEIFDDQFSVERPDGSNFTLKIRSTKLEDSAMYFCASSRASGGVYNEQFFGPGTRLTVL.

V and J are TRBV10-2 and TRBJ2-7, with 8 positions matching TRBD1. This CDR3 comprises 13 residues. The junction had 3 bases not matched to a gene; V was cut back by 8 bases and J by 0 bases. CDR1 is WSHSY, CDR2 SAAADI, per germline. As DNA, the CDR3 is TGCGCCAGCCGGACAGGGAGCTCCTACGAGCAGTACTTC. Amino acid sequence: CASRTGSSYEQYF.